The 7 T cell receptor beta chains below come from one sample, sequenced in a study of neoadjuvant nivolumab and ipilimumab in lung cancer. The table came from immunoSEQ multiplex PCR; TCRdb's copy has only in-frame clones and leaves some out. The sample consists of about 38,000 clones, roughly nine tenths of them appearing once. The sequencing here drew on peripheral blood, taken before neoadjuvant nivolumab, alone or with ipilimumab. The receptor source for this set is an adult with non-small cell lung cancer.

DNA of the CDR3: TGCGCCAGCAGCTTGGAAGCGGGAGTATATTATGAGCAGTTCTTC. The encoded protein is CASSLEAGVYYEQFF. The rearrangement links TRBV5-1 to TRBJ2-1; 8 bases are a match to TRBD2. This CDR3 has 15 residues. Germline V lookup: CDR1 SGHRS, CDR2 YFSETQ. With V trimmed by 0 bases and J by 8 bases, 7 bases remained unmatched.

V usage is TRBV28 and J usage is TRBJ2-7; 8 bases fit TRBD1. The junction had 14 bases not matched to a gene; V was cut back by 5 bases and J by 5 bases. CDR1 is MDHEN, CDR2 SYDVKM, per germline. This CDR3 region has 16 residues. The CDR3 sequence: CASSLTWTGTVNEQYF. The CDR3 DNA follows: TGTGCCAGCAGTCTCACTTGGACAGGGACTGTGAACGAGCAGTACTTC.

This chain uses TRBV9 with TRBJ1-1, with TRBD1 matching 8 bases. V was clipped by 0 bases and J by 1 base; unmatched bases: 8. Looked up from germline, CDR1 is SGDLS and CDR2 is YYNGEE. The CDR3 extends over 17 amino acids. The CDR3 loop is CASSVGQGASGNTEAFF. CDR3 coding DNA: TGTGCCAGCAGCGTAGGGCAGGGGGCATCGGGGAACACTGAAGCTTTCTTT.

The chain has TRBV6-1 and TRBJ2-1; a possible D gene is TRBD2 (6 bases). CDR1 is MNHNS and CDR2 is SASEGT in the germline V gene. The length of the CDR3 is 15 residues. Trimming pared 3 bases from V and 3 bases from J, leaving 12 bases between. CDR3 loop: CASSERERVYNEQFF. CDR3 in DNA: TGTGCCAGCAGTGAGCGGGAAAGGGTCTACAATGAGCAGTTCTTC.

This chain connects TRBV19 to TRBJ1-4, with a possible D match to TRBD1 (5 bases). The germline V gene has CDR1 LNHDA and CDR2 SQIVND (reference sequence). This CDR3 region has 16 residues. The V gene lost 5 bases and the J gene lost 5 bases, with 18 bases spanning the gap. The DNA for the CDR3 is TGTGCCAGTAGTCTGGGGCCCTTCAGACGGAATGAAAAACTGTTTTTT. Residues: CASSLGPFRRNEKLFF.

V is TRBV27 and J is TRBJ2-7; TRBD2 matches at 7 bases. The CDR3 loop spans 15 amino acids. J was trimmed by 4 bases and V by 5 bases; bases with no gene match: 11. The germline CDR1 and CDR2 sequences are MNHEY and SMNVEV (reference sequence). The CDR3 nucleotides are TGTGCCAGCAGTACCGTGTTGAGGGGAGGGTACGAGCAGTACTTC. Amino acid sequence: CASSTVLRGGYEQYF.

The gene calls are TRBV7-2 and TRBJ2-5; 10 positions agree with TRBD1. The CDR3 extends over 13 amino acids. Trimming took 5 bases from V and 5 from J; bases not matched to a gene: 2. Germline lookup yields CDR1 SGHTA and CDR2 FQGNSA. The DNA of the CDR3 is TGTGCCAGCAGCGGGACAGGGGCCGAGACCCAGTACTTC. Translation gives CASSGTGAETQYF.